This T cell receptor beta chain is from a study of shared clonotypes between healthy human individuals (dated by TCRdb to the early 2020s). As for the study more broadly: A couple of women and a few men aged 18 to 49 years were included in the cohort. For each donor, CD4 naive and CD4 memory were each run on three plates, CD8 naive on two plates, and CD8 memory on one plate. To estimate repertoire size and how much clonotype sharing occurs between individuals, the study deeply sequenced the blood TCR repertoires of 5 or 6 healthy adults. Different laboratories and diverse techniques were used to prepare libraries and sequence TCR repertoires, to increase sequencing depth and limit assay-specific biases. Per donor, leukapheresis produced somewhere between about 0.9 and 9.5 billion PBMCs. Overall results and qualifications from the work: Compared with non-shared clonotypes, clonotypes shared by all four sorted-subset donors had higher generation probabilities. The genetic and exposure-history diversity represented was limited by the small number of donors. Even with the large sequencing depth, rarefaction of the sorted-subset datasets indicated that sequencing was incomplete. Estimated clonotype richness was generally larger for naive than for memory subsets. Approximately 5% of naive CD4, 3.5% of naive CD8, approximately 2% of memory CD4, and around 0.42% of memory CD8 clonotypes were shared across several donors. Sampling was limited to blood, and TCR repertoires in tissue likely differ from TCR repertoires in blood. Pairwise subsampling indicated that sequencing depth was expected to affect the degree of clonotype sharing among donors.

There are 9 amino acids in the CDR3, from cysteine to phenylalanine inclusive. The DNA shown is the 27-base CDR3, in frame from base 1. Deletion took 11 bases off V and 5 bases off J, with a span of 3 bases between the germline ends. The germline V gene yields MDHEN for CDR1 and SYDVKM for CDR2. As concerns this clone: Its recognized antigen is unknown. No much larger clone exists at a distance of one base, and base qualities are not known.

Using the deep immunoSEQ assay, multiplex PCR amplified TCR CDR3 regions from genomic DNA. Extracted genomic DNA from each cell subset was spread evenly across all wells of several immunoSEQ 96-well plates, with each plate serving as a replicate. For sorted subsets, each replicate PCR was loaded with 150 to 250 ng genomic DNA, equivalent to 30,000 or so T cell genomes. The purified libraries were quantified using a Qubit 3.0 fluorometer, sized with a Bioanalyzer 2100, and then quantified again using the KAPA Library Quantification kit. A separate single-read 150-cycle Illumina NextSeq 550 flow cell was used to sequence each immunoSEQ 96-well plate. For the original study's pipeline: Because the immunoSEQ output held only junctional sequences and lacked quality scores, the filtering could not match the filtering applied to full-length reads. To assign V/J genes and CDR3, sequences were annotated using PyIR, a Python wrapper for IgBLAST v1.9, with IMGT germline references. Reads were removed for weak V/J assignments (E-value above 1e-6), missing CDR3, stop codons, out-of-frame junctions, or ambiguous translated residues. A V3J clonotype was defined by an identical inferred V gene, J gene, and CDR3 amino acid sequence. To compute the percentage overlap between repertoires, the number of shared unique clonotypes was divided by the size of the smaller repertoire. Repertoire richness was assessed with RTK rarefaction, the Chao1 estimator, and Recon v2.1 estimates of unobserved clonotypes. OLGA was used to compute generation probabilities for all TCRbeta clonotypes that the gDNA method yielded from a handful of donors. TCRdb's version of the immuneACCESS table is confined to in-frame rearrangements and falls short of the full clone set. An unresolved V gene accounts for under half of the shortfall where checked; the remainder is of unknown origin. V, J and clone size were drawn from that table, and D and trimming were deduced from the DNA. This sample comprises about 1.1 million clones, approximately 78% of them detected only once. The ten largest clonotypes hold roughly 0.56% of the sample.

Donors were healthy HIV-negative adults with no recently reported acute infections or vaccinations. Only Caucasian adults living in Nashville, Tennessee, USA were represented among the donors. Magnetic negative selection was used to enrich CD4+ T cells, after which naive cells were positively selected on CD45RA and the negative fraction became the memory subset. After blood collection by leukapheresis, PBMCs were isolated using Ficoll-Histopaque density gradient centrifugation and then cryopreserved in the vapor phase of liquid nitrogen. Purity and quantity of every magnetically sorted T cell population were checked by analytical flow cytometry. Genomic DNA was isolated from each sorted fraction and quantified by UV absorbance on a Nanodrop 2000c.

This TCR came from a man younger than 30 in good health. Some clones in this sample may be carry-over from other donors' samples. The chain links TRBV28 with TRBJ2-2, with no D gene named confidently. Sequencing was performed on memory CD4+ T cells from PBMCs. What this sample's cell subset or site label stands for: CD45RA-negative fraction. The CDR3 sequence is CAGTGELFF. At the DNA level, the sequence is TGTGCCGGGACCGGGGAGCTGTTTTTT.